These 3 T cell receptor beta chains share one sample of origin, sequenced in a study of human T cells and chemical hapten exposure. From the RACE reads, TCRdb called clonotypes with MiXCR, one entry per CDR3 protein. The profile shows approximately 400,000 distinct CDR3 sequences, approximately 5% of them singletons. Time point noted: patch test 1, 2 weeks after DPC sensitization. Treatment given: therapeutic diphenylcyclopropenone sensitization with weekly scalp DPC. The input for sequencing was whole blood, taken in connection with sensitization to the hapten diphenylcyclopropenone (DPC). Every receptor here comes from a woman aged 45-60 years with alopecia areata. Some clones in this sample may be carry-over from other donors' samples.

Ten or more counts support this clonotype. This chain connects TRBV2 to TRBJ1-1; 7 bases are shared with TRBD1. The V segment lost 6 bases and the J segment 8 bases; nucleotides outside the gene matches: 3. This CDR3 is built from 11 residues. Germline V lookup: CDR1 SNHLY, CDR2 FYNNEI. CDR3 sequence: CASRTTGEAFF. The CDR3 DNA sequence: TGTGCCAGCAGGACGACAGGGGAAGCTTTCTTT. The full variable domain, rest sourced from reference TRBV2 and TRBJ1-1, is EPEVTQTPSHQVTQMGQEVILRCVPISNHLYFYWYRQILGQKVEFLVSFYNNEISEKSEIFDDQFSVERPDGSNFTLKIRSTKLEDSAMYFCASRTTGEAFFGQGTRLTVV.

This chain uses TRBV10-3 with TRBJ2-2; possible D gene TRBD1, 6 bases. CDR3 length equals 15 residues. Per the germline V gene, CDR1 is ENHRY and CDR2 is SYGVKD. Trimming left V 9 bases short and J 0 bases short, with 14 bases between. CDR3 bases: TGTGCCATTCCGACAGGCCCGACGAACACCGGGGAGCTGTTTTTT. Its translation is CAIPTGPTNTGELFF.

At least ten counts were recorded for this clonotype. Here the CDR3 DNA reads TGTGCCAGCAGCCCCCACGCTAGCTCCTATAATTCACCCCTCCACTTT. It yields the protein CASSPHASSYNSPLHF. The chain recombines TRBV9 with TRBJ1-6; D is undetermined. V lost 4 bases, J lost 0 bases, and 11 bases lay in between. The CDR3 has 16 amino acids. CDR1 SGDLS and CDR2 YYNGEE come from the germline V gene.